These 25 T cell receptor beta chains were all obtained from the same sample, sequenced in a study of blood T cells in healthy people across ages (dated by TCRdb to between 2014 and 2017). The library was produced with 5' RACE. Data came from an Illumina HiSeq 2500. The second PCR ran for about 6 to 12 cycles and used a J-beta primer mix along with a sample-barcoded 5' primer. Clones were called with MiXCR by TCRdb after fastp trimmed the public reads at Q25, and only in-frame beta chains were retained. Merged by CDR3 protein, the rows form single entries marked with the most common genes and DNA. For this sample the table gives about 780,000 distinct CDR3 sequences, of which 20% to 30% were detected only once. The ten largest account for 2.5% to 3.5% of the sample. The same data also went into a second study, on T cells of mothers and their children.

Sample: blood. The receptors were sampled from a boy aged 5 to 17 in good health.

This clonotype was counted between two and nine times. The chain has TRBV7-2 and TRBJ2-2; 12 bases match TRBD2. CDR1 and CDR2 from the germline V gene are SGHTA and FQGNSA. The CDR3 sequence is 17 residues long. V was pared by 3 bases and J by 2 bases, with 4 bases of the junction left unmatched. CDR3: CASSFGLAGTNTGELFF. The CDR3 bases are TGTGCCAGCAGCTTTGGACTAGCGGGGACAAACACCGGGGAGCTGTTTTTT.

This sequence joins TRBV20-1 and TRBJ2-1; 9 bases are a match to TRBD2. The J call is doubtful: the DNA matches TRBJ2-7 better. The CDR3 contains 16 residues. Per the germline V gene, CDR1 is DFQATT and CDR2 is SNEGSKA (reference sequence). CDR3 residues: CSAWAIGGGATYEQYF. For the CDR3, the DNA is TGCAGTGCTTGGGCCATAGGCGGGGGGGCCACCTACGAGCAGTACTTC.

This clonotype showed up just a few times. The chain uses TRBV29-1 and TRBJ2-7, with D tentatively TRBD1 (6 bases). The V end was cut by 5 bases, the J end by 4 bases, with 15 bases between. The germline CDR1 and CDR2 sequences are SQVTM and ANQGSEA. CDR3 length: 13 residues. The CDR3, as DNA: TGCAGCGTTCTTTGGGGGCAGGGTTACGAGCAGTACTTC. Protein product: CSVLWGQGYEQYF.

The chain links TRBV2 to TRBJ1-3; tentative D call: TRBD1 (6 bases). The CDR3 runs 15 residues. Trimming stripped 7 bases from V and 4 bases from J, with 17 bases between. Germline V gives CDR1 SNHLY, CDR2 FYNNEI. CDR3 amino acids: CASNEQGLRGNTIYF. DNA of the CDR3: TGTGCCAGCAACGAGCAGGGGCTCAGGGGAAACACCATATATTTT.

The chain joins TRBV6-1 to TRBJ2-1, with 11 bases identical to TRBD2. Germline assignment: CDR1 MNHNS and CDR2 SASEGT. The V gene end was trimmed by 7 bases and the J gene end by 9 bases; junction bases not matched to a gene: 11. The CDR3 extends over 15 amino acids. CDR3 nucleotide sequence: TGTGCCAGCACCTGGGGGCTAGCGGGGGGAAGTGAGCAGTTCTTC. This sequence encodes CASTWGLAGGSEQFF.

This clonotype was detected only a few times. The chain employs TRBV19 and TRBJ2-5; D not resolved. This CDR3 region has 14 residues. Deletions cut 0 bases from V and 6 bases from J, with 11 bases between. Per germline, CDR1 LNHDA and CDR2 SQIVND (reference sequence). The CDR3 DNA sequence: TGTGCCAGTAGTATAGACTCGGGCACCCAGACCCAGTACTTC. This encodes CASSIDSGTQTQYF.

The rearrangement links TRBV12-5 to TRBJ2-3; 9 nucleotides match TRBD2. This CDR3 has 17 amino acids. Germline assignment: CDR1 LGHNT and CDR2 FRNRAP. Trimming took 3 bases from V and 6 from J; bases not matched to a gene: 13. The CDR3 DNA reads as TGTGCTAGTGGTTTAAAGGGACTAGCACATGGCGGGGATACGCAGTATTTT. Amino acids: CASGLKGLAHGGDTQYF.

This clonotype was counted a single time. The chain's CDR3 is CASSLEDRGTSETQYF. The CDR3 nucleotides read TGTGCCAGCAGCTTAGAGGACAGGGGGACCTCTGAGACCCAGTACTTC. The chain links TRBV11-2 to TRBJ2-5; 10 nucleotides match TRBD1. Germline-derived CDR1 and CDR2 are SGHAT and FQNNGV. The V and J ends lost 0 bases and 5 bases, in that order; junction bases with no gene match: 6. This CDR3 is 16 amino acids long.

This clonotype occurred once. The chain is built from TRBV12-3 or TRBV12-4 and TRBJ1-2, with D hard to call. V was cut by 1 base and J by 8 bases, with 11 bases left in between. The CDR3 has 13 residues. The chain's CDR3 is CASSLDTTQGYTF. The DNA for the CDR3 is TGTGCCAGCAGTTTAGACACCACCCAGGGCTACACCTTC.

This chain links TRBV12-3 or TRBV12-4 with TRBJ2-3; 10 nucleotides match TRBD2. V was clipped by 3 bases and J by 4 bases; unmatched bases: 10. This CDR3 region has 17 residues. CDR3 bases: TGTGCCAGCAGTTTTTCCCCCGGTAGCGGGAGGTCAGATACGCAGTATTTT. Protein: CASSFSPGSGRSDTQYF.

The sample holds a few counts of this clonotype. CDR3 bases: TGCGCCAGCAGCCACTCAGAAGGGACAGGGTACAATGAGCAGTTCTTC. It specifies CASSHSEGTGYNEQFF. V gene TRBV4-1 combines with J gene TRBJ2-1, with 9 nucleotides matching TRBD1. CDR1 MGHRA and CDR2 YSYEKL come from the germline V gene. This CDR3 spans 16 amino acids. The V segment lost 3 bases and the J segment 4 bases; nucleotides outside the gene matches: 7.

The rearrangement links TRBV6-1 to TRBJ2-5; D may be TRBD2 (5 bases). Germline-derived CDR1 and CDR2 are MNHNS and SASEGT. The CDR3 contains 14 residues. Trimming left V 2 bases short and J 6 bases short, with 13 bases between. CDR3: CASSESGIGKTQYF. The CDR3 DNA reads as TGTGCCAGCAGTGAATCGGGGATAGGGAAGACCCAGTACTTC.

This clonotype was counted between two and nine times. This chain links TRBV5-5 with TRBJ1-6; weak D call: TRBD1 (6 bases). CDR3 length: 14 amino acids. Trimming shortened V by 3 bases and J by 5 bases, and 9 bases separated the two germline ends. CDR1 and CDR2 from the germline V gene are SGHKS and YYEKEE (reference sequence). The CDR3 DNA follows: TGTGCCAGCAGCTACAGGGACAATAATTCACCCCTCCACTTT. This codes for CASSYRDNNSPLHF.

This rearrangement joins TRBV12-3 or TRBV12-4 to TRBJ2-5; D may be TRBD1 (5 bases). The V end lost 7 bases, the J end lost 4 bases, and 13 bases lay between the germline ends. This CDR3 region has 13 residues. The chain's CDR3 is CASIEKGLETQYF. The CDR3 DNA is TGTGCCAGCATTGAAAAGGGGTTAGAGACCCAGTACTTC.

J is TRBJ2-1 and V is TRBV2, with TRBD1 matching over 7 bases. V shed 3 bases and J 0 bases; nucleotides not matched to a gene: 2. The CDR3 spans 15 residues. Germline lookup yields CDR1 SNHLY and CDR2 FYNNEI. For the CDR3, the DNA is TGTGCCAGCAGTGAGGGACAGCCCTCCTACAATGAGCAGTTCTTC. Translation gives CASSEGQPSYNEQFF.

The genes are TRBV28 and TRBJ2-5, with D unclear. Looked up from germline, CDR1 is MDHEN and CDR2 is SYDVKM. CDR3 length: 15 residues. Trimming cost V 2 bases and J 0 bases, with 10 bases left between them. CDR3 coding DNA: TGTGCCAGCAGTTTACGAGGACGGTACCAAGAGACCCAGTACTTC. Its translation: CASSLRGRYQETQYF.

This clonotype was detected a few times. CDR3 residues: CASSYSRSYNEQFF. The CDR3 nucleotides read TGTGCCAGCAGTTACTCGCGAAGCTACAATGAGCAGTTCTTC. The gene calls are TRBV6-6 and TRBJ2-1; D call uncertain. This CDR3 contains 14 residues. Per the germline V gene, CDR1 is MNHNY and CDR2 is SVGAGI (reference sequence). With 0 bases removed from V and 3 bases from J, the gap between germline ends came to 6 bases.

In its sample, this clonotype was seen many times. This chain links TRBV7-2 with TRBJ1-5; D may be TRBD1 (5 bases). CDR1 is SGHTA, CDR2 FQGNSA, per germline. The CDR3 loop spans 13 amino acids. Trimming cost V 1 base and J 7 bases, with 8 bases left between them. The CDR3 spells CASSLDGGQPQHF. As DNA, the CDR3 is TGTGCCAGCAGCTTAGACGGGGGGCAGCCCCAGCATTTT.

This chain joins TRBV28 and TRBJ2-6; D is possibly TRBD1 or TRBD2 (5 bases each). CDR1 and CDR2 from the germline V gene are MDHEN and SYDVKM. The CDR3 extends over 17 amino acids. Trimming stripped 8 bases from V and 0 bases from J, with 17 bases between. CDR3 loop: CASAPQGRDSGANVLTF. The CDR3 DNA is TGTGCCAGCGCTCCCCAGGGACGGGACTCTGGGGCCAACGTCCTGACTTTC.

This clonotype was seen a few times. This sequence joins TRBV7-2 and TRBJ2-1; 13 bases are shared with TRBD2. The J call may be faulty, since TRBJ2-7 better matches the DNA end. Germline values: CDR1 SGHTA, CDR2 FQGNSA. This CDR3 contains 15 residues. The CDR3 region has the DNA TGTGCCAGCAGCACCACTAGCGGGGGGGCTTACGAGCAGTACTTC. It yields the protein CASSTTSGGAYEQYF.

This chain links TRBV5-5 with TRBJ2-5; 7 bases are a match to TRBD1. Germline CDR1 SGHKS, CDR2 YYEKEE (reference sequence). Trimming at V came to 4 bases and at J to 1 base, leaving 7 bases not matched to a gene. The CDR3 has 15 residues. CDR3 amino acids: CASSGRGDSQETQYF. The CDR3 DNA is TGTGCCAGCAGCGGGCGTGGGGACAGCCAAGAGACCCAGTACTTC.

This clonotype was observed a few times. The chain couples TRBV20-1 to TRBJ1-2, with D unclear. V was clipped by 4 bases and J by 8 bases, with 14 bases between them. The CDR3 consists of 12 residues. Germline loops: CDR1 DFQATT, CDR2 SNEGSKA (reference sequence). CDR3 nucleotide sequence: TGCAGTGCTATCCGGTTTAAGGCCGGCTACACCTTC. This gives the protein CSAIRFKAGYTF.

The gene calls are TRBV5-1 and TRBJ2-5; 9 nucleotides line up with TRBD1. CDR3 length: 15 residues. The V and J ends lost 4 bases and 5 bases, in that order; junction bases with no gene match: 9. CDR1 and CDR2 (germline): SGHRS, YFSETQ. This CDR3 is CASSQRDREGETQYF. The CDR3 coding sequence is TGCGCCAGCAGCCAAAGGGACAGGGAGGGGGAGACCCAGTACTTC.

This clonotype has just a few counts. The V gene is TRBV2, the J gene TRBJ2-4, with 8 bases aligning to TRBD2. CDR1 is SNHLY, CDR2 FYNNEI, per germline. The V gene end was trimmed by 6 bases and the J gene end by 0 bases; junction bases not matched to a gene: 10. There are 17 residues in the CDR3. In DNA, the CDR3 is TGTGCCAGCAGGGGCATAGAAGCGGGGGTAGCCAAAAACATTCAGTACTTC. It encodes CASRGIEAGVAKNIQYF.

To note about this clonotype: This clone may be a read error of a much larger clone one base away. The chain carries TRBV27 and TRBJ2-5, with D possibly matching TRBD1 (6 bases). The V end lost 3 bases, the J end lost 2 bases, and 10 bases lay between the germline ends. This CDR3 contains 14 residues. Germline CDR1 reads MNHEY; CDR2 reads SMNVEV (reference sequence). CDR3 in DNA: TGTGCCAGCAGTTTTCCCAGGGGTCAAGAGACCCAGTACTTC. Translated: CASSFPRGQETQYF.